The present TCR beta chain was sequenced within a study of shared clonotypes between healthy human individuals. Germline CDR1 is SGHTA and CDR2 is FQGTGA. The CDR3 sequence is 16 residues long. Trimming pared 1 base from V and 0 bases from J, leaving 11 bases between. Measured with immunoSEQ multiplex PCR; TCRdb has only the in-frame clones, and not every one. Seen here are approximately 1.5 million clones, approximately 98% observed once, and the top ten hold roughly 0.45%. This receptor was obtained from a man younger than 45 in good health. The gene calls are TRBV7-3 and TRBJ2-3; tentative D call: TRBD2 (6 bases). Material: naive CD4+ T cells sorted from blood. Subset reported: CD45RA+ positively selected. CDR3 DNA sequence: TGTGCCAGCAGCTTAATCGCGGGAACTAGCACAGATACGCAGTATTTT. Residues: CASSLIAGTSTDTQYF. The whole variable domain, filled in from reference TRBV7-3 and TRBJ2-3, reads GAGVSQTPSNKVTEKGKYVELRCDPISGHTALYWYRQSLGQGPEFLIYFQGTGAADDSGLPNDRFFAVRPEGSVSTLKIQRTERGDSAVYLCASSLIAGTSTDTQYFGPGTRLTVL.